One sample yielded the 12 T cell receptor beta chains listed below, sequenced in a study of shared clonotypes between healthy human individuals. Sequencing used immunoSEQ multiplex PCR; TCRdb keeps in-frame clones, though not all of them. The data contain nearly 1,000,000 clones, less than 85% of them singletons. Sequencing was done on a sample of memory CD4+ T cells sorted from blood. Subset indicated: CD45RA-negative fraction. These receptor sequences come from a man between 18 and 29 years old in good health.

The rearrangement uses TRBV20-1 and TRBJ2-5, with D hard to call. The V and J ends lost 6 bases and 4 bases respectively, with 9 bases between them. Germline CDR1 and CDR2: DFQATT and SNEGSKA (reference sequence). The CDR3 spans 11 residues. This CDR3 reads CSAYGLETQYF. CDR3 DNA sequence: TGCAGTGCCTATGGCTTAGAGACCCAGTACTTC.

The genes are TRBV27 and TRBJ1-1, with D unresolved. The CDR3 contains 12 residues. Germline V gene lookup returns CDR1 MNHEY and CDR2 SMNVEV (reference sequence). V was clipped by 6 bases and J by 4 bases, with 9 bases between them. CDR3 DNA sequence: TGTGCCAGCAGCACGGTGGGCACTGAAGCTTTCTTT. It codes for CASSTVGTEAFF.

This sequence joins TRBV6-5 and TRBJ2-7; 7 positions agree with TRBD1. The V segment lost 2 bases and the J segment 6 bases; nucleotides outside the gene matches: 7. The germline CDR1 and CDR2 sequences are MNHEY and SVGAGI. This CDR3 contains 14 residues. CDR3 region: CASSYNRDRSEQYF. The CDR3 bases are TGTGCCAGCAGTTACAATCGGGACAGAAGCGAGCAGTACTTC.

The V call is TRBV29-1, the J call TRBJ1-2, with 7 bases aligning to TRBD1. CDR3 length: 13 amino acids. Germline V lookup: CDR1 SQVTM, CDR2 ANQGSEA. The J segment lost 6 bases and the V segment lost 2 bases, leaving 6 bases of the junction unmatched. Here the CDR3 DNA reads TGCAGCGTTGAACGGGACAGTGAAAATGGCTACACCTTC. It codes for CSVERDSENGYTF.

The rearrangement joins TRBV11-2 to TRBJ2-7; D not certain. The CDR3 covers 14 residues. Germline V gene data show CDR1 as SGHAT and CDR2 as FQNNGV. V was trimmed by 1 base and J by 2 bases, leaving 9 bases between them. DNA of the CDR3: TGTGCCAGCAGCTTAGGCCCGATTGCCTACGAGCAGTACTTC. Protein product: CASSLGPIAYEQYF.

The chain is built from TRBV21-1 and TRBJ1-1; TRBD1, the D gene given by the table, was not confirmed from the DNA. TRBV21-1 is tagged as a pseudogene. This CDR3 is 11 amino acids long. DNA for the CDR3: TGTGCCAGCAGCAAAGTCAGGGTAGCTTTCTTT. It specifies CASSKVRVAFF.

The CDR3 here is CASSKEGTGRETQYF. DNA for the CDR3: TGTGCCAGCAGCAAAGAGGGAACAGGGCGCGAGACCCAGTACTTC. The V call is TRBV21-1, the J call TRBJ2-5; the table's D gene call, TRBD1, was not cross checked with the DNA. TRBV21-1 is described as a pseudogene. CDR3 length equals 15 residues.

As concerns this clone: The sample contains more than one DNA sequence encoding this CDR3. V is TRBV18 and J is TRBJ2-5; possibly TRBD2 for D (6 bases). Trimming removed 3 bases at V and 2 bases at J, with 7 bases between. The length of the CDR3 is 13 residues. CDR1 KGHSH and CDR2 LQKENI come from the germline V gene. The chain's CDR3 is CASSPGLQETQYF. In nucleotides, the CDR3 is TGTGCCAGCTCACCGGGACTTCAAGAGACCCAGTACTTC.

As DNA, the CDR3 is TGTGCCACCAGCAGAGATTCCTTTCTCAATGGCTACACCTTC. This codes for CATSRDSFLNGYTF. The chain is built from TRBV15 and TRBJ1-2; D gene unclear. Trimming pared 0 bases from V and 6 bases from J, leaving 11 bases between. In germline, CDR1 is LNHNV, CDR2 YYDKDF (reference sequence). The CDR3 covers 14 residues.

In its sample, this clone was seen a few times. The chain recombines TRBV4-1 with TRBJ2-3; 10 bases are shared with TRBD2. CDR3 length equals 16 residues. Trimming at V came to 7 bases and at J to 6 bases, leaving 13 bases not matched to a gene. CDR1 MGHRA and CDR2 YSYEKL come from the germline V gene. The CDR3 loop is CASTLMASGSGDTQYF. CDR3 sequence (DNA): TGCGCCAGCACCCTTATGGCTAGCGGGAGTGGGGATACGCAGTATTTT.

The gene calls are TRBV25-1 and TRBJ1-2; D ambiguous. Germline CDR1 and CDR2: MGHDK and SYGVNS. This CDR3 has 14 residues. The V end was cut by 2 bases, the J end by 0 bases, with 7 bases between. The CDR3: CASSEPGPNYGYTF. CDR3 nucleotide sequence: TGTGCCAGCAGTGAACCCGGGCCTAACTATGGCTACACCTTC.

The rearrangement links TRBV30 to TRBJ1-2, with D possibly matching TRBD1 (5 bases). The CDR3 totals 13 residues. V was trimmed by 1 base and J by 4 bases, leaving 10 bases between them. Germline V gene sequence: CDR1 GTSNPN, CDR2 SVGIG (reference sequence). Here the CDR3 reads CAWSADRAYGYTF. CDR3 nucleotide sequence: TGTGCCTGGAGTGCAGACAGAGCCTATGGCTACACCTTC.